A selection of T cell receptor beta chains follows, all from one sample in a study of blood T cell repertoires in COVID-19. Sequencing was performed with immunoSEQ multiplex PCR; in TCRdb, only in-frame clones are kept and a portion is missing. The table has more than 150,000 clones, 70% to 90% seen once. Material: peripheral blood. All receptors come from a man aged 55 to 69 with acute or convalescent COVID-19. Each CDR3 is given with its conserved first and last residue. A D gene is named only where the DNA matches it firmly. Size tells how often a clone was seen (once, few, many) or the class of an expanded clone, and some rows leave it out.

d_gene: TRBD2
v_gene: TRBV30
j_gene: TRBJ2-1
abundance: -
CDR3aa: CAWHSSGGNKPDEQFF
CDR3nt: TGTGCCTGGCATTCTAGCGGGGGTAATAAACCCGATGAGCAGTTCTTC

d_gene: TRBD2
v_gene: TRBV18
j_gene: TRBJ2-1
abundance: -
CDR3aa: CASSPGREWGNEQFF
CDR3nt: TGTGCCAGCTCACCAGGGAGGGAGTGGGGCAATGAGCAGTTCTTC

d_gene: TRBD1
v_gene: TRBV12-3/TRBV12-4
j_gene: TRBJ2-7
abundance: -
CDR3aa: CASNMQGVYEQYF
CDR3nt: TGTGCCAGCAATATGCAGGGGGTATACGAGCAGTACTTC

d_gene: TRBD1
v_gene: TRBV10-2
j_gene: TRBJ1-2
abundance: -
CDR3aa: CASIDREGGYTF
CDR3nt: TGCGCCAGCATCGACAGGGAAGGAGGCTACACCTTC

d_gene: TRBD1
v_gene: TRBV6-5
j_gene: TRBJ1-2
abundance: -
CDR3aa: CASRPGQGALFGYTF
CDR3nt: TGTGCCAGCAGGCCTGGACAGGGGGCTTTGTTTGGCTACACCTTC

d_gene: -
v_gene: TRBV27
j_gene: TRBJ1-1
abundance: once
CDR3aa: CASSREPNTEAFF
CDR3nt: TGTGCCAGCAGTCGGGAGCCGAACACTGAAGCTTTCTTT

d_gene: -
v_gene: TRBV29-1
j_gene: TRBJ1-2
abundance: -
CDR3aa: CSFGGGYGYTF
CDR3nt: TGCAGCTTTGGGGGCGGTTATGGCTACACCTTC

d_gene: TRBD1
v_gene: TRBV6-2/TRBV6-3
j_gene: TRBJ1-2
abundance: -
CDR3aa: CASSASLDRPLGYTF
CDR3nt: TGTGCCAGCAGTGCTTCATTGGACAGGCCCCTTGGCTACACCTTC

d_gene: -
v_gene: TRBV30
j_gene: TRBJ1-1
abundance: -
CDR3aa: CAWRQGYTEAFF
CDR3nt: TGTGCCTGGAGGCAGGGGTACACTGAAGCTTTCTTT

d_gene: -
v_gene: TRBV4-1
j_gene: TRBJ1-4
abundance: -
CDR3aa: CASSQAGTRNEKLFF
CDR3nt: TGCGCCAGCAGCCAAGCCGGGACAAGAAATGAAAAACTGTTTTTT

d_gene: -
v_gene: TRBV5-1
j_gene: TRBJ2-3
abundance: -
CDR3aa: CASSTAPLASTDTQYF
CDR3nt: TGCGCCAGCAGCACCGCCCCACTAGCTAGCACAGATACGCAGTATTTT

d_gene: -
v_gene: TRBV4-1
j_gene: TRBJ2-7
abundance: -
CDR3aa: CASSQDPAGDTYEQYF
CDR3nt: TGCGCCAGCAGCCAAGATCCGGCAGGGGATACCTACGAGCAGTACTTC

d_gene: -
v_gene: TRBV7-2
j_gene: TRBJ1-1
abundance: -
CDR3aa: CASSLYYRENTEAFF
CDR3nt: TGTGCCAGCAGCTTATATTACAGGGAGAACACTGAAGCTTTCTTT

d_gene: -
v_gene: TRBV11-2
j_gene: TRBJ1-2
abundance: -
CDR3aa: CASSSVKDTFYGYTF
CDR3nt: TGTGCCAGCAGCTCCGTGAAGGACACCTTCTATGGCTACACCTTC

d_gene: -
v_gene: TRBV10-3
j_gene: TRBJ1-2
abundance: -
CDR3aa: CATRTGGTGGYTF
CDR3nt: TGTGCCACAAGGACGGGAGGGACGGGCGGCTACACCTTC

d_gene: TRBD1
v_gene: TRBV6-2/TRBV6-3
j_gene: TRBJ1-2
abundance: -
CDR3aa: CASRPLGTGGHGYTF
CDR3nt: TGTGCCAGCAGGCCTCTCGGGACAGGGGGTCATGGCTACACCTTC

d_gene: -
v_gene: TRBV24-1
j_gene: TRBJ2-3
abundance: -
CDR3aa: CATSRGAGITDTQYF
CDR3nt: TGTGCCACCAGCCGGGGGGCGGGGATCACAGATACGCAGTATTTT

d_gene: TRBD1
v_gene: TRBV7-9
j_gene: TRBJ1-4
abundance: -
CDR3aa: CASQRDSGNEKLFF
CDR3nt: TGTGCCAGCCAAAGGGACAGCGGTAATGAAAAACTGTTTTTT

d_gene: -
v_gene: TRBV5-1
j_gene: TRBJ1-2
abundance: few
CDR3aa: CASSFAGSVANYGYTF
CDR3nt: TGCGCCAGCAGCTTCGCCGGTAGTGTTGCTAACTATGGCTACACCTTC

d_gene: -
v_gene: TRBV19
j_gene: TRBJ2-7
abundance: once
CDR3aa: CASSIGGQYPHEQYF
CDR3nt: TGTGCCAGTAGTATCGGGGGACAGTACCCCCACGAGCAGTACTTC

d_gene: TRBD1
v_gene: TRBV4-1
j_gene: TRBJ1-2
abundance: -
CDR3aa: CASSQEGGQGGGYTF
CDR3nt: TGCGCCAGCAGCCAAGAAGGGGGACAGGGGGGAGGCTACACCTTC

d_gene: TRBD1
v_gene: TRBV19
j_gene: TRBJ2-1
abundance: -
CDR3aa: CASTRPGQGNNEQFF
CDR3nt: TGTGCCAGTACCCGACCGGGACAGGGGAATAATGAGCAGTTCTTC

d_gene: TRBD1
v_gene: TRBV24-1
j_gene: TRBJ1-1
abundance: -
CDR3aa: CATLGQGAVTEAFF
CDR3nt: TGTGCCACCCTGGGACAGGGGGCTGTCACTGAAGCTTTCTTT

d_gene: TRBD1
v_gene: TRBV18
j_gene: TRBJ1-4
abundance: -
CDR3aa: CASSPVVRTGTNEKLFF
CDR3nt: TGTGCCAGCTCACCTGTCGTTCGGACAGGGACTAATGAAAAACTGTTTTTT

d_gene: TRBD1
v_gene: TRBV7-3
j_gene: TRBJ1-6
abundance: -
CDR3aa: CASSLVGTANSPLHF
CDR3nt: TGTGCCAGCAGCCTAGTTGGGACAGCGAATTCGCCCCTCCACTTT

d_gene: -
v_gene: TRBV21-1
j_gene: TRBJ2-7
abundance: -
CDR3aa: CASSKGRTGWFNEQYF
CDR3nt: TGTGCCAGCAGCAAAGGTAGGACAGGCTGGTTTAACGAGCAGTACTTC

d_gene: -
v_gene: TRBV11-2
j_gene: TRBJ2-7
abundance: -
CDR3aa: CASSLGRGVSEQYF
CDR3nt: TGTGCCAGCAGCTTAGGCAGGGGGGTTTCCGAGCAGTACTTC

d_gene: -
v_gene: TRBV10-3
j_gene: TRBJ1-4
abundance: -
CDR3aa: CAISESVGQGNLEKLFF
CDR3nt: TGTGCCATCAGTGAGTCCGTGGGGCAGGGCAATCTGGAAAAACTGTTTTTT

d_gene: -
v_gene: TRBV30
j_gene: TRBJ1-1
abundance: -
CDR3aa: CAGDRSNTEAFF
CDR3nt: TGTGCCGGCGACAGGTCGAACACTGAAGCTTTCTTT

d_gene: TRBD1
v_gene: TRBV11-2
j_gene: TRBJ1-3
abundance: few
CDR3aa: CASRLGGAVSGNTIYF
CDR3nt: TGTGCCAGCAGGTTAGGGGGCGCCGTGTCTGGAAACACCATATATTTT

d_gene: TRBD2
v_gene: TRBV20-1
j_gene: TRBJ2-2
abundance: -
CDR3aa: CSAIERGHTGELFF
CDR3nt: TGCAGTGCTATTGAGCGGGGCCACACCGGGGAGCTGTTTTTT

d_gene: -
v_gene: TRBV18
j_gene: TRBJ1-6
abundance: -
CDR3aa: CASSLTNGDSPLHF
CDR3nt: TGTGCCAGCTCACTAACTAACGGGGATTCACCCCTCCACTTT

d_gene: -
v_gene: TRBV30
j_gene: TRBJ2-2
abundance: -
CDR3aa: CAWRKGGTNTGELFF
CDR3nt: TGTGCCTGGAGAAAAGGGGGAACGAACACCGGGGAGCTGTTTTTT

d_gene: -
v_gene: TRBV18
j_gene: TRBJ1-3
abundance: -
CDR3aa: CASSLKPPGDGNTIYF
CDR3nt: TGTGCCAGCTCACTTAAACCCCCGGGGGACGGAAACACCATATATTTT

d_gene: TRBD1
v_gene: TRBV12-5
j_gene: TRBJ1-1
abundance: -
CDR3aa: CASGLYGTGKGAFF
CDR3nt: TGTGCTAGTGGTTTGTACGGGACAGGGAAGGGAGCTTTCTTT

d_gene: TRBD1
v_gene: TRBV30
j_gene: TRBJ1-2
abundance: -
CDR3aa: CAWKIQGASLYGYTF
CDR3nt: TGTGCCTGGAAGATTCAGGGGGCCTCTCTCTATGGCTACACCTTC

d_gene: -
v_gene: TRBV5-1
j_gene: TRBJ1-1
abundance: -
CDR3aa: CASSDRVVAFF
CDR3nt: TGCGCCAGCAGCGACCGGGTTGTAGCTTTCTTT

d_gene: -
v_gene: TRBV7-9
j_gene: TRBJ1-2
abundance: -
CDR3aa: CASTYRTDNYGYTF
CDR3nt: TGTGCCAGCACCTATAGGACAGATAACTATGGCTACACCTTC

d_gene: -
v_gene: TRBV7-3
j_gene: TRBJ1-3
abundance: -
CDR3aa: CASSSGDGNTIYF
CDR3nt: TGTGCCAGCAGTTCAGGGGATGGAAACACCATATATTTT

d_gene: TRBD1
v_gene: TRBV18
j_gene: TRBJ1-2
abundance: -
CDR3aa: CASSPGDRASYGYTF
CDR3nt: TGTGCCAGCTCACCAGGGGACAGGGCCTCCTATGGCTACACCTTC

d_gene: -
v_gene: TRBV6-1
j_gene: TRBJ1-1
abundance: -
CDR3aa: CASSEFHEGGAFF
CDR3nt: TGTGCCAGCAGTGAATTCCACGAAGGGGGAGCTTTCTTT

d_gene: TRBD2
v_gene: TRBV6-1
j_gene: TRBJ2-2
abundance: -
CDR3aa: CASSEGSGEAHTGELFF
CDR3nt: TGTGCCAGCAGTGAAGGTAGCGGGGAGGCCCACACCGGGGAGCTGTTTTTT

d_gene: TRBD2
v_gene: TRBV14
j_gene: TRBJ2-1
abundance: -
CDR3aa: CASSPTSGNYYNEQFF
CDR3nt: TGTGCCAGCAGCCCTACTAGCGGAAACTACTACAATGAGCAGTTCTTC

d_gene: TRBD1
v_gene: TRBV3-1/TRBV3-2
j_gene: TRBJ2-2
abundance: once
CDR3aa: CASSPLGQGGRTSNTGELFF
CDR3nt: TGTGCCAGCAGCCCCCTAGGACAGGGGGGGAGGACCTCGAACACCGGGGAGCTGTTTTTT

d_gene: TRBD1
v_gene: TRBV29-1
j_gene: TRBJ1-5
abundance: -
CDR3aa: CSVKDRGNQPQHF
CDR3nt: TGCAGCGTAAAGGACAGGGGGAATCAGCCCCAGCATTTT

d_gene: TRBD1
v_gene: TRBV19
j_gene: TRBJ1-1
abundance: -
CDR3aa: CASSLDRLNTEAFF
CDR3nt: TGTGCCAGTAGTTTGGACAGGCTGAACACTGAAGCTTTCTTT

d_gene: TRBD1
v_gene: TRBV2
j_gene: TRBJ1-2
abundance: few
CDR3aa: CASSGTANYGYTF
CDR3nt: TGTGCCAGCAGCGGGACAGCTAACTATGGCTACACCTTC

d_gene: -
v_gene: TRBV21-1
j_gene: TRBJ2-5
abundance: once
CDR3aa: CASSKAAPGDVQETQYF
CDR3nt: TGTGCCAGCAGCAAAGCCGCACCAGGGGATGTACAAGAGACCCAGTACTTC

d_gene: TRBD2
v_gene: TRBV11-2
j_gene: TRBJ2-1
abundance: -
CDR3aa: CASSLGGGHEQFF
CDR3nt: TGTGCCAGCAGCTTAGGCGGGGGGCATGAGCAGTTCTTC

d_gene: -
v_gene: TRBV21-1
j_gene: TRBJ2-3
abundance: -
CDR3aa: CASSKVGQDITDTQYF
CDR3nt: TGTGCCAGCAGCAAAGTGGGACAGGACATCACAGATACGCAGTATTTT

d_gene: -
v_gene: TRBV6-5
j_gene: TRBJ2-3
abundance: -
CDR3aa: CASSYGDFSTDTQYF
CDR3nt: TGTGCCAGCAGTTACGGGGACTTTAGCACAGATACGCAGTATTTT

d_gene: -
v_gene: TRBV20-1
j_gene: TRBJ1-4
abundance: few
CDR3aa: CSASRGKLFF
CDR3nt: TGCAGTGCTAGCCGGGGAAAACTGTTTTTT

d_gene: TRBD2
v_gene: TRBV12-3/TRBV12-4
j_gene: TRBJ2-2
abundance: -
CDR3aa: CASSFRGAGELFF
CDR3nt: TGTGCCAGCAGTTTTCGGGGGGCCGGGGAGCTGTTTTTT

d_gene: -
v_gene: TRBV5-1
j_gene: TRBJ2-1
abundance: -
CDR3aa: CASSFQFEQFF
CDR3nt: TGCGCCAGCAGCTTTCAGTTTGAGCAGTTCTTC

d_gene: -
v_gene: TRBV7-2
j_gene: TRBJ2-7
abundance: -
CDR3aa: CASSLEPGVYEQYF
CDR3nt: TGTGCCAGCAGCCTCGAACCGGGGGTCTACGAGCAGTACTTC